This T cell receptor (beta chain) was sequenced for a study of T cell responses to AZD1222 COVID-19 vaccine. The CDR3 contains 11 residues. Germline values: CDR1 SEHNR, CDR2 FQNEAQ (reference sequence). Profiling relied on immunoSEQ multiplex PCR, and the TCRdb table lists in-frame clones only, not all of them. The table lists 80,000 or so clones, just over 90% of them singletons. Study conclusions and caveats: There were vaccine-associated CD4 TCRs across spike, dominant at 160-218 and 743-854. Clonal diversity may have been underestimated in mostly white British donors. Reportedly, nearly half of unique spike TCRs recognized epitopes outside B.1.351/B.1.1.7 mutations.

Note on this clone: The target antigen is unknown. One junction end does not reproduce the germline sequence, and a read error may be involved.

The sequencing here drew on peripheral blood, taken on day 0 of MenACWY control vaccination. J is TRBJ1-1 and V is TRBV7-9, with a tentative D call TRBD1 (5 bases). The sequence derives from an adult in good health. CDR3 amino acids: CASSSQGLWIF. In nucleotides, the CDR3 is TGTGCCAGCAGCTCTCAGGGTCTGTGGATCTTT.